A single sample is the source of the 18 T cell receptor beta chains below, sequenced in a study of PD-L1 blockade in urothelial cancer. Time point described: peripheral blood 6 weeks after treatment start. The method was immunoSEQ multiplex PCR; TCRdb's version includes in-frame clones alone and lacks a portion of them. The table shows roughly 100,000 clones, with over 65% occurring only once. Specimen: PBMCs, collected around atezolizumab (anti-PD-L1) treatment. These TCRs come from a man in his sixties or seventies with urothelial cancer.

CDR3 residues: CASSLVGGGGTGANVLTF. The DNA for the CDR3 is TGTGCCAGCAGCTTGGTGGGCGGGGGGGGTACTGGGGCCAACGTCCTGACTTTC. The gene calls are TRBV5-5 and TRBJ2-6; 9 nucleotides match TRBD2. V gave up 0 bases and J gave up 2 bases; unmatched junction bases: 6. CDR3 length: 18 residues. Per the germline V gene, CDR1 is SGHKS and CDR2 is YYEKEE (reference sequence).

The chain joins TRBV19 to TRBJ2-3; D is unclear. Trimming stripped 4 bases from V and 2 bases from J, with 7 bases between. CDR1 LNHDA and CDR2 SQIVND come from the germline V gene (reference sequence). The CDR3 has 13 residues. The CDR3 nucleotides are TGTGCCAGTAGTACTAGTGTCACAGATACGCAGTATTTT. This gives the protein CASSTSVTDTQYF.

V is TRBV6-1 and J is TRBJ1-2, with 8 bases that match TRBD1. This CDR3 spans 13 amino acids. J lost 4 bases, V lost 4 bases, and 2 bases had no gene match. Looked up from germline, CDR1 is MNHNS and CDR2 is SASEGT. The CDR3 region is CASSVDRGYGYTF. The CDR3 DNA reads TGTGCCAGCAGTGTCGACAGGGGCTATGGCTACACCTTC.

This chain joins TRBV29-1 and TRBJ1-1; D is perhaps TRBD1 (6 bases). This CDR3 contains 14 residues. Germline assignment: CDR1 SQVTM and CDR2 ANQGSEA. V was shortened by 8 bases and J by 3 bases, with 19 bases between the two germline ends. As DNA, the CDR3 is TGCAGCCATACGGGGGGGCTGCGGGACACTGAAGCTTTCTTT. Translating gives CSHTGGLRDTEAFF.

This clone came up a few times. The J gene is TRBJ1-1, the V gene TRBV9; tentative D call: TRBD1 (6 bases). The CDR3 runs to 17 residues. Trimming stripped 4 bases from V and 4 bases from J, with 23 bases between. Germline V gene sequence: CDR1 SGDLS, CDR2 YYNGEE. The CDR3 DNA follows: TGTGCCAGCAGCCCCTCCATCGGTTCACAGGGTGGCACTGAAGCTTTCTTT. Protein product: CASSPSIGSQGGTEAFF.

The gene calls are TRBV18 and TRBJ2-6, with D perhaps matching TRBD1 (5 bases). The CDR3 consists of 17 residues. V lost 1 base, J lost 3 bases, and 13 bases lay in between. Germline CDR1 KGHSH, CDR2 LQKENI. The CDR3 sequence: CASSPQASGYGANVLTF. The CDR3 DNA sequence: TGTGCCAGCTCACCACAGGCTTCAGGGTATGGGGCCAACGTCCTGACTTTC.

V is TRBV5-1 and J is TRBJ1-2; perhaps TRBD1 as D (5 bases). The CDR3 contains 14 residues. From germline, CDR1 is SGHRS and CDR2 YFSETQ. Between the trimmed V and J ends, which lost 4 bases and 6 bases, there was a span of 16 bases. CDR3 DNA: TGCGCCAGCAGCGTAACTCAGGGCGGTGATGGCTACACCTTC. Protein product: CASSVTQGGDGYTF.

The chain carries TRBV4-3 and TRBJ1-4; possibly TRBD1 for D (5 bases). From germline, CDR1 is LGHNA and CDR2 YSLEER. This CDR3 spans 16 amino acids. Trimming cost V 3 bases and J 2 bases, with 13 bases left between them. The CDR3 bases are TGCGCCAGCAGCCAGGATTACCAGGGCACTAATGAAAAACTGTTTTTT. It codes for CASSQDYQGTNEKLFF.

The gene calls are TRBV6-1 and TRBJ2-5; 10 bases fit TRBD2. Germline assignment: CDR1 MNHNS and CDR2 SASEGT. This CDR3 has 13 amino acids. The J segment lost 2 bases and the V segment lost 8 bases, leaving 2 bases of the junction unmatched. CDR3 nucleotide sequence: TGTGCCAGCCGGACTAGCGGTCAAGAGACCCAGTACTTC. It specifies CASRTSGQETQYF.

The J gene is TRBJ1-1, the V gene TRBV9; unclear D gene. The CDR3 is 15 residues long. V was pared by 5 bases and J by 0 bases, with 14 bases between. The germline V gene has CDR1 SGDLS and CDR2 YYNGEE. The CDR3 reads CASSTAGILNTEAFF. The CDR3 DNA reads TGTGCCAGCAGTACTGCGGGGATTTTGAACACTGAAGCTTTCTTT.

The chain joins TRBV5-6 to TRBJ1-6; TRBD1 agrees at 12 bases. Germline CDR1 reads SGHDT; CDR2 reads YYEEEE. The CDR3 loop spans 14 amino acids. V shed 5 bases, J shed 10 bases, and the junction held 4 bases outside the gene matches. The CDR3 reads CASRSGTGGSPLHF. CDR3 coding DNA: TGTGCCAGCAGGTCCGGGACAGGGGGCTCACCCCTCCACTTT.

This chain joins TRBV28 and TRBJ1-5; TRBD1 agrees at 10 bases. V lost 5 bases to trimming and J lost 0 bases; unmatched junction nucleotides: 13. The CDR3 sequence is 19 residues long. CDR1 MDHEN and CDR2 SYDVKM come from the germline V gene. CDR3 loop: CASSNRQGAKSYSNQPQHF. The CDR3 bases are TGTGCCAGCAGTAACCGACAGGGGGCGAAGAGCTATAGCAATCAGCCCCAGCATTTT.

The chain couples TRBV19 to TRBJ2-7, with 7 nucleotides matching TRBD1. From germline, CDR1 is LNHDA and CDR2 SQIVND (reference sequence). V lost 6 bases to trimming and J lost 0 bases; unmatched junction nucleotides: 8. The CDR3 extends over 15 amino acids. The CDR3 loop is CASRNRGISSYEQYF. CDR3 nucleotides: TGTGCCAGTAGAAACAGGGGCATTAGCTCCTACGAGCAGTACTTC.

The J gene is TRBJ2-6, the V gene TRBV6-5; D gene unclear. The germline gives CDR1 MNHEY, CDR2 SVGAGI. This CDR3 has 15 residues. Trimming took 5 bases from V and 0 from J, leaving 8 bases between them. CDR3 protein: CASSPFYSGANVLTF. The CDR3 DNA sequence: TGTGCCAGCAGTCCCTTTTACTCTGGGGCCAACGTCCTGACTTTC.

This chain links TRBV10-3 with TRBJ2-5, with a tentative D call TRBD1 (5 bases). Germline V gene lookup returns CDR1 ENHRY and CDR2 SYGVKD. V lost 6 bases and J lost 4, with 12 bases in between. This CDR3 comprises 13 residues. The CDR3 reads CAIRGSQGETQYF. CDR3 DNA: TGTGCCATCAGGGGGTCCCAGGGAGAGACCCAGTACTTC.

The chain carries TRBV5-5 and TRBJ2-2, with TRBD1 identical over 9 bases. Germline-derived CDR1 and CDR2 are SGHKS and YYEKEE (reference sequence). V shed 0 bases, J shed 5 bases, and the junction held 5 bases outside the gene matches. CDR3 length: 16 residues. In nucleotides, the CDR3 is TGTGCCAGCAGCTTGGGGGGGACAGGGTGGACCGGGGAGCTGTTTTTT. Protein: CASSLGGTGWTGELFF.

This clone was counted once. The chain carries TRBV5-1 and TRBJ1-2; D is uncertain. The V gene lost 0 bases and the J gene lost 8 bases, with 14 bases spanning the gap. The CDR3 extends over 14 amino acids. Germline V lookup: CDR1 SGHRS, CDR2 YFSETQ. The CDR3 region is CASSLADRPRGYTF. The CDR3 nucleotides read TGCGCCAGCAGCTTGGCCGATAGGCCGCGGGGCTACACCTTC.

This clone was detected only a few times. The chain employs TRBV7-2 and TRBJ1-1, with 7 positions matching TRBD1. With V trimmed by 2 bases and J by 5 bases, 11 bases remained unmatched. The germline V gene has CDR1 SGHTA and CDR2 FQGNSA. The CDR3 extends over 16 amino acids. The CDR3 coding sequence is TGTGCCAGCAGCTTAAGAGGAGGGGGCGGCGGGACTGAAGCTTTCTTT. Amino acid sequence: CASSLRGGGGGTEAFF.